These 27 T cell receptor beta chains came from one sample sequenced in a study of T cell responses to AZD1222 COVID-19 vaccine. Generated by immunoSEQ multiplex PCR, the TCRdb table keeps only in-frame clones and is missing some. In the table there are about 89,000 clones, approximately 89% of which are singletons. The input for sequencing was peripheral blood, taken 28 days after the second AZD1222 dose. Every receptor here comes from an adult who received the AZD1222 COVID-19 vaccine.

This chain uses TRBV19 with TRBJ1-6, with D unclear. Germline loops: CDR1 LNHDA, CDR2 SQIVND (reference sequence). V lost 3 bases and J 11 bases, leaving 11 bases between the germline ends. The CDR3 is 13 amino acids. The CDR3 region has the DNA TGTGCCAGTAGTATGGCTACCGCTGCACCCCTCCACTTT. Translating gives CASSMATAAPLHF.

The chain employs TRBV3-1 (or the pseudogene TRBV3-2) and TRBJ2-1; D call uncertain. The CDR3 length is 13 residues. Germline V gives CDR1 LGHDT, CDR2 YNNKEL (reference sequence). V dropped 3 bases and J dropped 10 bases, with 13 bases sitting between them. The DNA of the CDR3 is TGTGCCAGCAGCCACCTATCCACTCGGGAGCAGTTCTTC. Its protein is CASSHLSTREQFF.

The CDR3 spells CASSFPRGPGYTF. Written as DNA, the CDR3 is TGCGCCAGCAGCTTTCCGAGGGGGCCTGGCTACACCTTC. V and J are TRBV4-1 and TRBJ1-2, with 7 positions matching TRBD1. This CDR3 is built from 13 residues. V lost 5 bases to trimming and J lost 7 bases; unmatched junction nucleotides: 7. CDR1 is MGHRA, CDR2 YSYEKL, per germline.

This clone came up once. The chain joins TRBV11-3 to TRBJ2-3; 11 nucleotides align to TRBD2. This CDR3 has 17 residues. Trimming cost V 2 bases and J 2 bases; bases outside gene matches: 6. Germline assignment: CDR1 SGHNT and CDR2 YENEEA. CDR3 nucleotides: TGTGCCAGCAGCTTACGACGACTAGCGGGGAACACAGATACGCAGTATTTT. The encoded protein is CASSLRRLAGNTDTQYF. The complete variable domain, with remaining parts taken from reference TRBV11-3 and TRBJ2-3, reads EAGVVQSPRYKIIEKKQPVAFWCNPISGHNTLYWYLQNLGQGPELLIRYENEEAVDDSQLPKDRFSAERLKGVDSTLKIQPAELGDSAVYLCASSLRRLAGNTDTQYFGPGTRLTVL.

This clone was recorded only once. V is TRBV6-4 and J is TRBJ1-2; weak D call: TRBD1 (5 bases). The CDR3 contains 14 residues. Trimming shortened V by 2 bases and J by 8 bases, and 15 bases separated the two germline ends. The germline CDR1 and CDR2 sequences are MRHNA and SNTAGT. In DNA form, the CDR3 reads TGTGCCAGCAGTGACACCACAGGATCGGCCGGCTACACCTTC. This codes for CASSDTTGSAGYTF.

The gene calls are TRBV29-1 and TRBJ1-2; D unresolved. With 3 bases removed from V and 3 bases from J, the gap between germline ends came to 17 bases. Germline CDR1 is SQVTM and CDR2 is ANQGSEA. The CDR3 spans 15 residues. The CDR3 spells CSVESRSGFYYGYTF. The DNA for the CDR3 is TGCAGCGTTGAGTCCCGGTCGGGGTTCTACTATGGCTACACCTTC.

This chain joins TRBV7-9 and TRBJ1-1; TRBD1 might be the D (5 bases). Germline CDR1 and CDR2: SEHNR and FQNEAQ (reference sequence). This CDR3 is 14 amino acids long. Trimming took off 3 bases at V and 4 bases at J, with 12 bases between the two ends. CDR3 region: CASSFQAGSTEAFF. In DNA form, the CDR3 reads TGTGCCAGCAGCTTTCAGGCAGGGTCCACTGAAGCTTTCTTT.

The V call is TRBV2, the J call TRBJ1-2; no reliable D call. Between the trimmed V and J ends, which lost 5 bases and 6 bases, there was a span of 10 bases. Germline lookup yields CDR1 SNHLY and CDR2 FYNNEI. The CDR3 extends over 12 amino acids. The CDR3 DNA reads as TGTGCCAGCAGTTGGACCGGTAATGGCTACACCTTC. It yields the protein CASSWTGNGYTF.

This clone has a single count. The chain has TRBV30 and TRBJ1-5; no reliable D call. Germline CDR1 is GTSNPN and CDR2 is SVGIG (reference sequence). This CDR3 region has 15 residues. With 0 bases removed from V and 4 bases from J, the gap between germline ends came to 13 bases. The CDR3 nucleotides read TGTGCCTGGAGTGTACGGGCAGGCGGAAATCAGCCCCAGCATTTT. It is translated as CAWSVRAGGNQPQHF. Full variable domain (missing parts from reference TRBV30 and TRBJ1-5): SQTIHQWPATLVQPVGSPLSLECTVEGTSNPNLYWYRQAAGRGLQLLFYSVGIGQISSEVPQNLSASRPQDRQFILSSKKLLLSDSGFYLCAWSVRAGGNQPQHFGDGTRLSIL.

V and J are TRBV12-5 and TRBJ1-2; no firm D call. The ends were cut back, 4 bases at V and 6 bases at J, with 15 bases in the middle. Germline V gives CDR1 LGHNT, CDR2 FRNRAP. This CDR3 is 14 amino acids long. CDR3 sequence: CASGSYRSGDGYTF. The CDR3 DNA sequence: TGTGCTAGTGGTTCCTACCGGTCCGGCGATGGCTACACCTTC.

This chain connects TRBV6-4 to TRBJ1-2; 10 bases are shared with TRBD1. The V gene end was trimmed by 6 bases and the J gene end by 8 bases; junction bases not matched to a gene: 18. This CDR3 contains 17 residues. The germline CDR1 and CDR2 sequences are MRHNA and SNTAGT. Written as DNA, the CDR3 is TGTGCCAGCAGGATGAACCCGGGACAGGGGATAGGTGGCGGCTACACCTTC. Protein product: CASRMNPGQGIGGGYTF.

The chain uses TRBV27 and TRBJ1-5, with 7 bases lining up with TRBD1. The CDR3 is 16 amino acids. The J segment lost 2 bases and the V segment lost 2 bases, leaving 6 bases of the junction unmatched. Germline CDR1 reads MNHEY; CDR2 reads SMNVEV (reference sequence). CDR3 in amino acids: CASSLEGGFGNQPQHF. The CDR3 region has the DNA TGTGCCAGCAGTTTAGAAGGGGGCTTTGGCAATCAGCCCCAGCATTTT.

The table lists this clone with a count of one. The V and J genes are TRBV3-1 (or the pseudogene TRBV3-2) and TRBJ1-2; D remains unclear. V shed 4 bases and J shed 8 bases, with 17 bases lying between them. CDR1 and CDR2 from the germline V gene are LGHDT and YNNKEL (reference sequence). CDR3 size: 14 residues. DNA of the CDR3: TGTGCCAGCAGCCGAGAGACCTCACCGCCCGGCTACACCTTC. It encodes CASSRETSPPGYTF.

The chain employs TRBV6-5 and TRBJ1-4; D is undetermined. This CDR3 is built from 14 residues. Trimming pared 6 bases from V and 7 bases from J, leaving 15 bases between. The germline V gene encodes CDR1 MNHEY and CDR2 SVGAGI. For the CDR3, the DNA is TGTGCCAGCAGCCTTGCCCCTGGTAGTGAAAAACTGTTTTTT. This translates into CASSLAPGSEKLFF.

The V gene is TRBV11-2, the J gene TRBJ1-1; TRBD1 aligns across 11 bases. CDR3 length equals 15 residues. The V and J ends lost 5 bases and 6 bases, in that order; junction bases with no gene match: 8. Looked up from germline, CDR1 is SGHAT and CDR2 is FQNNGV. CDR3: CASSQRDRGFAEAFF. In DNA form, the CDR3 reads TGTGCCAGCAGCCAAAGGGACAGGGGGTTCGCTGAAGCTTTCTTT.

The chain couples TRBV6-5 to TRBJ1-1; D is uncertain. The CDR3 contains 14 residues. Trimming cost V 6 bases and J 4 bases, with 15 bases left between them. Germline CDR1 is MNHEY and CDR2 is SVGAGI. This CDR3 is CASRQPGQPTEAFF. For the CDR3, the DNA is TGTGCCAGCAGGCAACCTGGGCAGCCCACTGAAGCTTTCTTT.

CDR3 sequence: CAWSGHRSLFEPQHF. The CDR3 nucleotides read TGTGCCTGGAGTGGACACAGGTCCCTATTTGAGCCCCAGCATTTT. The genes are TRBV30 and TRBJ1-5, with D possibly matching TRBD1 (5 bases). The CDR3 consists of 15 residues. V shed 1 base and J shed 8 bases, with 18 bases lying between them. Germline V gene data show CDR1 as GTSNPN and CDR2 as SVGIG (reference sequence).

The chain carries TRBV15 and TRBJ2-7, with D perhaps TRBD2 (5 bases). The V and J ends lost 1 base and 2 bases respectively, with 9 bases between them. The CDR3 covers 14 residues. The germline gives CDR1 LNHNV, CDR2 YYDKDF (reference sequence). Written as DNA, the CDR3 is TGTGCCACCAGCAGAGCGGGAACCGCCTACGAGCAGTACTTC. This translates into CATSRAGTAYEQYF.

V gene TRBV25-1 combines with J gene TRBJ1-2; D unclear. CDR1 and CDR2 (germline): MGHDK, SYGVNS. The CDR3 is made up of 11 amino acids. V lost 4 bases and J lost 11, with 11 bases in between. The CDR3 region is CASSGAARYTF. CDR3 sequence (DNA): TGTGCCAGCAGTGGGGCCGCCCGGTACACCTTC.

About this clone: The sample holds other DNA sequences that translate to the same CDR3. The chain combines TRBV18 with TRBJ1-2, with D perhaps matching TRBD1 (5 bases). The germline V gene has CDR1 KGHSH and CDR2 LQKENI. CDR3 size: 13 residues. The V end was cut by 3 bases, the J end by 1 base, with 6 bases between. The DNA for the CDR3 is TGTGCCAGCTCACCCGACAGTAACTATGGCTACACCTTC. Protein sequence: CASSPDSNYGYTF.

This sequence joins TRBV5-1 and TRBJ1-1; D unclear. This CDR3 comprises 14 residues. V lost 4 bases to trimming and J lost 4 bases, with 14 bases between them. Germline V gene sequence: CDR1 SGHRS, CDR2 YFSETQ. In DNA, the CDR3 is TGCGCCAGCAGCCCTGAGGGCCCAGGCACTGAAGCTTTCTTT. Translated, it gives CASSPEGPGTEAFF. The full variable domain, rest sourced from reference TRBV5-1 and TRBJ1-1, is KAGVTQTPRYLIKTRGQQVTLSCSPISGHRSVSWYQQTPGQGLQFLFEYFSETQRNKGNFPGRFSGRQFSNSRSEMNVSTLELGDSALYLCASSPEGPGTEAFFGQGTRLTVV.

The chain combines TRBV27 with TRBJ1-5; 9 positions agree with TRBD1. This CDR3 is built from 17 residues. Germline V gene lookup returns CDR1 MNHEY and CDR2 SMNVEV (reference sequence). With 5 bases clipped from V and 1 base from J, the junction kept 9 bases outside the gene matches. The CDR3 coding sequence is TGTGCCAGCAGTCCCCGGACAGGGGCGGTAAGCAATCAGCCCCAGCATTTT. It specifies CASSPRTGAVSNQPQHF.

The rearrangement links TRBV5-5 to TRBJ1-2, with unresolved D. V was clipped by 6 bases and J by 7 bases, with 19 bases between them. Germline V gives CDR1 SGHKS, CDR2 YYEKEE (reference sequence). The CDR3 covers 14 residues. The CDR3: CASTDTRRRAGYTF. CDR3 nucleotide sequence: TGTGCCAGCACCGACACGAGACGGAGGGCTGGCTACACCTTC.

The gene calls are TRBV29-1 and TRBJ1-5, with TRBD1 matching 7 bases. The CDR3 has 14 residues. Germline values: CDR1 SQVTM, CDR2 ANQGSEA. For the CDR3, the DNA is TGCGGAGTCCGCCAGGGGGGGTCTGGTCAGCCCCAGCATTTT. Residues: CGVRQGGSGQPQHF.

The DNA for the CDR3 is TGCGCCAGCTTAGCGGGGGGGAATGAGCAGTTCTTC. The encoded protein is CASLAGGNEQFF. V usage is TRBV5-1 and J usage is TRBJ2-1; TRBD2 aligns across 11 bases. Germline loops: CDR1 SGHRS, CDR2 YFSETQ. CDR3 size: 12 residues. V trimming: 7 bases; J trimming: 7 bases; junction bases outside the gene matches: 1.

CDR3 region: CASSQGGTSGTAFF. CDR3 DNA: TGTGCCAGCAGCCAAGGAGGTACGTCAGGAACCGCTTTCTTT. The rearrangement joins TRBV3-1 (or the pseudogene TRBV3-2) to TRBJ1-1; no reliable D call. The V end was cut by 1 base, the J end by 11 bases, with 17 bases between. This CDR3 region has 14 residues. The germline V gene encodes CDR1 LGHDT and CDR2 YNNKEL (reference sequence).

The chain recombines TRBV9 with TRBJ2-6; 7 bases are a match to TRBD2. J gave up 0 bases and V 6 bases, and 9 bases lay outside the gene matches. Germline-derived CDR1 and CDR2 are SGDLS and YYNGEE. This CDR3 has 17 residues. The CDR3 DNA sequence: TGTGCCAGCACCACAAAAGGCGGGAGCTCTGGGGCCAACGTCCTGACTTTC. Protein sequence: CASTTKGGSSGANVLTF. The complete variable domain, with remaining parts taken from reference TRBV9 and TRBJ2-6, reads DSGVTQTPKHLITATGQRVTLRCSPRSGDLSVYWYQQSLDQGLQFLIQYYNGEERAKGNILERFSAQQFPDLHSELNLSSLELGDSALYFCASTTKGGSSGANVLTFGAGSRLTVL.